This TCR beta chain was documented in a study of cytomegalovirus exposure and HLA in healthy donors. The wider study: Earlier, about 180 million T cells were analyzed, and some 120 million unique TCR beta sequences were found among them.

A note on this clone: Its antigen is not identified.

Study conclusions and caveats: The majority of TCR sequences were rare, yet some public TCRs appeared in many donors.

PCR used 60 Vbeta primers and 13 Jbeta primers. Only in-frame clones appear in the TCRdb table, and some are missing; sequencing was by immunoSEQ multiplex PCR. The sample carries 100,000 to 150,000 clones, 60% to 80% recorded once. Germline values: CDR1 SGHVS, CDR2 FNYEAQ. This CDR3 has 14 amino acids. Losses at the gene ends were 5 bases for V and 5 bases for J; bases not matched to a gene: 5. The chain carries TRBV7-6 and TRBJ2-5, with 10 bases that match TRBD1. The sequenced sample was PBMCs. This sequence originates from a woman aged 55-70 years in good health and CMV-seronegative. The CDR3 protein is CASSKRTGGETQYF. CDR3 nucleotide sequence: TGTGCCAGCAGCAAACGGACAGGGGGGGAGACCCAGTACTTC.